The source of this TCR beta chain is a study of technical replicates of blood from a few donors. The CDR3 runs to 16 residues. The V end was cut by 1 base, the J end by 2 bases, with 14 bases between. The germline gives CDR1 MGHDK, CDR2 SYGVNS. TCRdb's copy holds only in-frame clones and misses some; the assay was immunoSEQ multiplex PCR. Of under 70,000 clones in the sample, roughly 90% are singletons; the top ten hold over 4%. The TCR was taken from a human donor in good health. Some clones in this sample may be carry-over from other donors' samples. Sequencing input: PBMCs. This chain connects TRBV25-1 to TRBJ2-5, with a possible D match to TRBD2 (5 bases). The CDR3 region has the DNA TGTGCCAGCAGTGAATTTGGAAGAGAGCGGCAAGAGACCCAGTACTTC. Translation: CASSEFGRERQETQYF.